The entry below gives a single T cell receptor (beta chain) sequence along with its context. One tube held mixed TRB-A and TRB-B primer pools for touch-down PCR. Reprocessing the multiplex PCR reads, TCRdb reports a single entry for every CDR3 protein and omits DNA. The sample has about 10,000 distinct CDR3 sequences. This CDR3 has 14 amino acids. Per the germline V gene, CDR1 is DFQATT and CDR2 is SNEGSKA (reference sequence). TRB was amplified from 250 ng of peripheral blood genomic DNA per sample. This sample is drawn from a study of T cell clusters in autoimmune cytopenias. The same data also went into a second study, on T cell repertoires in aging, cancer and after chemotherapy. In that study: Healthy donor repertoires were recorded over several months to years and showed clear clonal overlap. Compared with age-matched healthy donors, untreated hematological or solid cancer patients showed higher blood TCR clonality. Loss of evenness, beyond lost richness, contributed to age-related TCR diversity decline in cancer patients. No conclusions about immunological memory after chemotherapy can be drawn from the repertoire data.

Sequenced: peripheral blood. This TCR was sampled from a human donor in good health. This rearrangement joins TRBV20-1 to TRBJ1-2. CDR3 amino acids: CSARGGGTDYGYTF.